The 5 T cell receptor beta chains given below trace back to one sample, sequenced in a study of blood T cell repertoires in COVID-19. TCRdb keeps only in-frame clones here, not all; method: immunoSEQ multiplex PCR. Here the sample spans roughly 230,000 clones, roughly 84% being singletons. Sequenced material: peripheral blood. The receptors originated from a man in his fifties with active or convalescent COVID-19.

The chain has TRBV4-2 and TRBJ1-4; D may be TRBD1 (6 bases). V lost 4 bases to trimming and J lost 2 bases, with 14 bases between them. Germline values: CDR1 LGHNA, CDR2 YNFKEQ. The CDR3 spans 16 residues. DNA for the CDR3: TGTGCCAGCAGCCTAAGACCGCAGGGGACTAATGAAAAACTGTTTTTT. Its translation: CASSLRPQGTNEKLFF.

To note about this clone: In the same sample, other DNA sequences code for this CDR3. The chain joins TRBV28 to TRBJ2-7, with D possibly matching TRBD1 (5 bases). From germline, CDR1 is MDHEN and CDR2 SYDVKM. Trimming took off 3 bases at V and 3 bases at J, with 9 bases between the two ends. There are 13 residues in the CDR3. As DNA, the CDR3 is TGTGCCAGCAGTTTGGGGCTCTACTACGAGCAGTACTTC. As protein: CASSLGLYYEQYF.

The V gene is TRBV10-3, the J gene TRBJ2-1; 9 positions match TRBD1. The V gene end was trimmed by 3 bases and the J gene end by 8 bases; junction bases not matched to a gene: 5. The CDR3 totals 14 residues. Germline assignment: CDR1 ENHRY and CDR2 SYGVKD. The CDR3 protein is CAISEGQGTDEQFF. The CDR3 DNA sequence: TGTGCCATCAGTGAAGGACAGGGGACCGATGAGCAGTTCTTC.

The CDR3 DNA reads TGCGCCAGCAGCCCCCAATCCTCCCGGGGTGAGCAGTTCTTC. Residues: CASSPQSSRGEQFF. This rearrangement joins TRBV5-1 to TRBJ2-1; a possible D gene is TRBD2 (5 bases). Germline V gene data show CDR1 as SGHRS and CDR2 as YFSETQ. V shed 4 bases and J shed 9 bases, with 17 bases lying between them. The CDR3 consists of 14 residues.

The chain combines TRBV28 with TRBJ1-1; TRBD1 matches 8 bases. The CDR3 totals 13 residues. The germline gives CDR1 MDHEN, CDR2 SYDVKM. Trimming at V came to 7 bases and at J to 5 bases, leaving 6 bases not matched to a gene. CDR3 amino acids: CASIAGGKTEAFF. The DNA of the CDR3 is TGTGCCAGCATAGCAGGGGGCAAGACTGAAGCTTTCTTT.